A single sample gave rise to the 10 T cell receptor beta chains below, sequenced in a study of blood T cell repertoires in COVID-19. Data came from immunoSEQ multiplex PCR; TCRdb stores just in-frame clones and leaves some out. The sample has some 300,000 clones, about 87% seen once. The sample was peripheral blood. The receptors come from a woman in her forties or fifties with COVID-19, enrolled during active disease.

J is TRBJ2-2 and V is TRBV6-5; D is possibly TRBD1 (6 bases). V was clipped by 1 base and J by 5 bases, with 11 bases between them. This CDR3 spans 15 amino acids. Germline CDR1 is MNHEY and CDR2 is SVGAGI. The chain's CDR3 is CASSYWGRKTGELFF. CDR3 DNA sequence: TGTGCCAGCAGTTACTGGGGGCGAAAGACCGGGGAGCTGTTTTTT.

The chain employs TRBV19 and TRBJ2-1, with 12 bases matching TRBD2. V was clipped by 3 bases and J by 5 bases; unmatched bases: 2. CDR1 LNHDA and CDR2 SQIVND come from the germline V gene (reference sequence). The length of the CDR3 is 15 residues. CDR3 region: CASSIRLAGDNEQFF. The CDR3 DNA sequence: TGTGCCAGTAGTATTCGACTAGCGGGAGACAATGAGCAGTTCTTC.

The chain joins TRBV7-8 to TRBJ2-7; 8 nucleotides align to TRBD1. V dropped 6 bases and J dropped 3; count of bases not matched to a gene: 13. In germline, CDR1 is SGHVS, CDR2 FQNEAQ. This CDR3 is 16 amino acids long. The CDR3: CASSLQTGTGIYEQYF. DNA for the CDR3: TGTGCCAGCAGTCTACAAACCGGGACAGGCATCTACGAGCAGTACTTC.

This clone was counted at least ten times. The J gene is TRBJ1-2, the V gene TRBV9, with D possibly TRBD1 on 5 matching bases. In germline, CDR1 is SGDLS, CDR2 YYNGEE. Trimming pared 0 bases from V and 4 bases from J, leaving 13 bases between. This CDR3 comprises 15 residues. In DNA, the CDR3 is TGTGCCAGCAGCGTAGGAAGACAGACCTTCTATGGCTACACCTTC. This encodes CASSVGRQTFYGYTF.

The CDR3 DNA is TGTGCCAGCAGCCAAGAGCGGGGAAGAAGCTCTGGAAACACCATATATTTT. This sequence encodes CASSQERGRSSGNTIYF. This chain uses TRBV4-2 with TRBJ1-3; the D is unclear. CDR3 length: 17 residues. V was shortened by 0 bases and J by 0 bases, with 12 bases between the two germline ends. The germline CDR1 and CDR2 sequences are LGHNA and YNFKEQ.

The chain links TRBV30 to TRBJ1-6; D is perhaps TRBD1 (5 bases). Germline V CDR1 and CDR2: GTSNPN, SVGIG (reference sequence). The germline V and J ends were trimmed by 1 base and 1 base, with 11 bases remaining between them. The CDR3 sequence is 16 residues long. The CDR3 region has the DNA TGTGCCTGGAGTGGTCACAGGCCTTCCTATAATTCACCCCTCCACTTT. Amino acids: CAWSGHRPSYNSPLHF. Full variable domain (outside the CDR3, taken from reference TRBV30 and TRBJ1-6): SQTIHQWPATLVQPVGSPLSLECTVEGTSNPNLYWYRQAAGRGLQLLFYSVGIGQISSEVPQNLSASRPQDRQFILSSKKLLLSDSGFYLCAWSGHRPSYNSPLHFGNGTRLTVT.

V and J are TRBV27 and TRBJ2-1; 11 bases align to TRBD1. The junction had 7 bases not matched to a gene; V was cut back by 5 bases and J by 7 bases. This CDR3 spans 15 amino acids. Germline lookup yields CDR1 MNHEY and CDR2 SMNVEV (reference sequence). The CDR3 is CASSPGTGGVNEQFF. CDR3 DNA sequence: TGTGCCAGCAGTCCCGGGACAGGGGGGGTAAATGAGCAGTTCTTC.

The chain has TRBV3-1 (or the pseudogene TRBV3-2) and TRBJ1-3, with D unresolved. There are 14 residues in the CDR3. CDR1 is LGHDT, CDR2 YNNKEL, per germline (reference sequence). With 3 bases removed from V and 4 bases from J, the gap between germline ends came to 10 bases. CDR3 nucleotides: TGTGCCAGCAGCCATGGTTCCACAGGAAACACCATATATTTT. Translated: CASSHGSTGNTIYF.

This chain joins TRBV11-2 and TRBJ1-2, with TRBD1 identical over 7 bases. There are 14 residues in the CDR3. Germline CDR1 is SGHAT and CDR2 is FQNNGV. Trimming cost V 4 bases and J 1 base; bases outside gene matches: 3. CDR3: CASSSTGFNYGYTF. The CDR3 bases are TGTGCCAGCAGCTCGACAGGGTTTAACTATGGCTACACCTTC.

The V gene is TRBV5-1, the J gene TRBJ2-4, with TRBD2 matching 13 bases. The germline V gene encodes CDR1 SGHRS and CDR2 YFSETQ. Trimming at V came to 2 bases and at J to 3 bases, leaving 5 bases not matched to a gene. CDR3 size: 17 residues. The CDR3 loop reads CASSLTGTSGDKNIQYF. The CDR3 DNA follows: TGCGCCAGCAGCTTAACCGGGACTAGCGGGGACAAAAACATTCAGTACTTC.